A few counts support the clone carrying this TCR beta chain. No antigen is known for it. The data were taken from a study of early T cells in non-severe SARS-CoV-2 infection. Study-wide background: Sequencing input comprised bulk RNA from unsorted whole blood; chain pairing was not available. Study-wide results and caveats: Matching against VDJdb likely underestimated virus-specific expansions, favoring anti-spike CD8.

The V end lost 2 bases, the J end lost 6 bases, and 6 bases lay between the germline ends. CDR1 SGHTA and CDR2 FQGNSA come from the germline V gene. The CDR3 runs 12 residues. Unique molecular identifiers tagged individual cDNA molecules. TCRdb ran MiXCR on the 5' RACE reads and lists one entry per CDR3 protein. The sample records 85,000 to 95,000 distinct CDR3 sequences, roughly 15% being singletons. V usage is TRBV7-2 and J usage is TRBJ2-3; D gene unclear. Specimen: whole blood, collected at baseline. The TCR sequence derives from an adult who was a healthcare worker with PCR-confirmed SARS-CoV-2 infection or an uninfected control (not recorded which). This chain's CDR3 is CASSLTSDTQYF. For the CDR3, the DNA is TGTGCCAGCAGCTTAACGTCCGATACGCAGTATTTT.